The 9 T cell receptor beta chains below come from one sample, sequenced in a study of PD-1 blockade in classical Hodgkin lymphoma. Relapse after autologous stem cell transplantation occurred in every patient, and brentuximab vedotin exposure varied. Thawed PBMCs were subjected to magnetic negative selection, which yielded isolated CD8+ T cells. Libraries were prepared by immunoSEQ multiplex PCR; TCRdb keeps only in-frame clonotypes and omits some of them. The data hold approximately 10,000 clones, with around 82% observed a single time. The sequencing used CD8+ T cells from blood, collected at baseline. The receptors come from a human donor with classical Hodgkin lymphoma.

V is TRBV5-5 and J is TRBJ2-1, with 12 nucleotides matching TRBD2. Germline V gives CDR1 SGHKS, CDR2 YYEKEE (reference sequence). The V and J ends lost 2 bases and 8 bases, in that order; junction bases with no gene match: 11. This CDR3 comprises 17 residues. Here the CDR3 DNA reads TGTGCCAGCAGCTTAGGACTAGCGGGAAAGAATGGACATGAGCAGTTCTTC. Amino acids: CASSLGLAGKNGHEQFF.

The J gene is TRBJ1-5, the V gene TRBV19; D not resolved. The CDR3 consists of 12 residues. Germline V gives CDR1 LNHDA, CDR2 SQIVND (reference sequence). Trimming took 5 bases from V and 5 from J, leaving 7 bases between them. The CDR3 DNA sequence: TGTGCCAGTAGTCTCGGGGATCAGCCCCAGCATTTT. It yields the protein CASSLGDQPQHF. The variable domain in full, completed from reference TRBV19 and TRBJ1-5, reads DGGITQSPKYLFRKEGQNVTLSCEQNLNHDAMYWYRQDPGQGLRLIYYSQIVNDFQKGDIAEGYSVSREKKESFPLTVTSAQKNPTAFYLCASSLGDQPQHFGDGTRLSIL.

CDR3 bases: TGTGCCAGCCGCGTTAGTTGGGGTCACCCCATGAACACTGAAGCTTTCTTT. Protein product: CASRVSWGHPMNTEAFF. This chain uses TRBV28 with TRBJ1-1, with unresolved D. Trimming left V 8 bases short and J 0 bases short, with 22 bases between. Germline values: CDR1 MDHEN, CDR2 SYDVKM. The CDR3 covers 17 residues.

V gene TRBV15 combines with J gene TRBJ2-1; 16 bases match TRBD2. Per germline, CDR1 LNHNV and CDR2 YYDKDF (reference sequence). The CDR3 consists of 17 residues. V lost 2 bases to trimming and J lost 9 bases; unmatched junction nucleotides: 7. The CDR3 sequence: CATSRSSGLAGGIEQFF. CDR3 sequence (DNA): TGTGCCACCAGCAGATCCTCGGGACTAGCGGGGGGGATTGAGCAGTTCTTC.

This rearrangement joins TRBV30 to TRBJ1-3, with TRBD1 as a possible D gene (6 bases). The CDR3 has 14 residues. Trimming removed 3 bases from V and 1 base from J, with 10 bases in between. Germline CDR1 reads GTSNPN; CDR2 reads SVGIG (reference sequence). CDR3 coding DNA: TGTGCCTGGAGCCCAGGACAGTCTGGAAACACCATATATTTT. It codes for CAWSPGQSGNTIYF.

The rearrangement joins TRBV27 to TRBJ2-1; possibly TRBD2 for D (6 bases). V was shortened by 7 bases and J by 2 bases, with 15 bases between the two germline ends. The length of the CDR3 is 15 residues. Germline V CDR1 and CDR2: MNHEY, SMNVEV (reference sequence). This CDR3 is CASKGVGGPYNEQFF. The CDR3 bases are TGTGCCAGCAAGGGTGTGGGAGGACCCTACAATGAGCAGTTCTTC.

The genes are TRBV6-5 and TRBJ2-7; TRBD2 might be the D (6 bases). CDR1 is MNHEY, CDR2 SVGAGI, per germline. V lost 0 bases and J 0 bases, leaving 9 bases between the germline ends. There are 15 residues in the CDR3. The CDR3 DNA sequence: TGTGCCAGCAGTTACTCGGGGGGATACTCCTACGAGCAGTACTTC. Amino acid sequence: CASSYSGGYSYEQYF.

The chain uses TRBV2 and TRBJ2-3; D is ambiguous. Trimming pared 6 bases from V and 0 bases from J, leaving 7 bases between. This CDR3 region has 13 residues. Germline assignment: CDR1 SNHLY and CDR2 FYNNEI. Here the CDR3 DNA reads TGTGCCAGCAGATGGGGTAGCACAGATACGCAGTATTTT. It is translated as CASRWGSTDTQYF.

The chain uses TRBV7-9 and TRBJ1-1, with TRBD1 as a possible D gene (5 bases). V lost 5 bases and J 5 bases, leaving 9 bases between the germline ends. The germline CDR1 and CDR2 sequences are SEHNR and FQNEAQ (reference sequence). The CDR3 runs to 12 residues. In DNA form, the CDR3 reads TGTGCCAGCAGCCTCGGGACGACTGAAGCTTTCTTT. Protein: CASSLGTTEAFF.